Each of the 18 T cell receptor beta chains below was sequenced from the same sample in a study of CD8 T cells in ankylosing spondylitis (dated by TCRdb to 2017 to 2019). Receptor libraries were prepared by 5' RACE. Data came from an Illumina HiSeq 2500. The public reads were reanalyzed by TCRdb: fastp trimming at Q25, MiXCR alignment, in-frame beta chains only. When rows share a CDR3 protein, they turn into one entry using the most common DNA and genes. The sample table lists about 110,000 distinct CDR3 sequences, nearly 25% of them with a count of one. More than 9% of the sample comes from the top ten. Sequencing was carried out using synovial fluid, either unsorted or a sorted T cell fraction (not recorded which). All receptors come from a male donor with ankylosing spondylitis.

This clonotype was counted between two and nine times. The chain uses TRBV4-1 and TRBJ1-5; the match to TRBD1 covers 7 bases. CDR3 length: 17 residues. Germline assignment: CDR1 MGHRA and CDR2 YSYEKL. Trimming at V came to 3 bases and at J to 4 bases, leaving 12 bases not matched to a gene. DNA for the CDR3: TGCGCCAGCAGCCACCCGAGGGGCCAGGGGGTTAATCAGCCCCAGCATTTT. Its protein is CASSHPRGQGVNQPQHF.

This clonotype was detected a few times. CDR3 loop: CASSPTVSGNTIYF. The CDR3 DNA is TGCGCCAGCAGTCCGACCGTCTCTGGAAACACCATATATTTT. The genes are TRBV5-1 and TRBJ1-3; no firm D call. Per germline, CDR1 SGHRS and CDR2 YFSETQ. V was pared by 5 bases and J by 0 bases, with 9 bases between. The CDR3 loop spans 14 amino acids. The entire variable domain, with the rest obtained from reference TRBV5-1 and TRBJ1-3, is as follows: KAGVTQTPRYLIKTRGQQVTLSCSPISGHRSVSWYQQTPGQGLQFLFEYFSETQRNKGNFPGRFSGRQFSNSRSEMNVSTLELGDSALYLCASSPTVSGNTIYFGEGSWLTVV.

This clonotype was counted a few times. This chain connects TRBV12-5 to TRBJ2-5, with D unresolved. Germline V gene data show CDR1 as LGHNT and CDR2 as FRNRAP. The CDR3 contains 13 residues. With 2 bases removed from V and 5 bases from J, the gap between germline ends came to 9 bases. CDR3 DNA: TGTGCTAGTGGTTTGAGAGGCGCGGAGACCCAGTACTTC. Protein: CASGLRGAETQYF.

The rearrangement joins TRBV5-1 to TRBJ2-6; 8 nucleotides agree with TRBD1. The V gene end was trimmed by 1 base and the J gene end by 0 bases; junction bases not matched to a gene: 9. Per germline, CDR1 SGHRS and CDR2 YFSETQ. This CDR3 is 19 amino acids long. The CDR3 spells CASSLTPGQEYSGANVLTF. The CDR3 DNA is TGCGCCAGCAGCTTGACCCCGGGACAGGAATACTCTGGGGCCAACGTCCTGACTTTC.

V usage is TRBV5-1 and J usage is TRBJ2-1, with 10 bases that match TRBD2. Germline trimming cut 3 bases from V and 7 bases from J; bases unmatched to any gene: 7. CDR1 and CDR2 (germline): SGHRS, YFSETQ. The CDR3 contains 15 residues. This chain's CDR3 is CASSSESGRANEQFF. As DNA, the CDR3 is TGCGCCAGCAGCTCCGAAAGCGGGAGGGCTAATGAGCAGTTCTTC. Drawing the rest from reference TRBV5-1 and TRBJ2-1, the complete variable domain is KAGVTQTPRYLIKTRGQQVTLSCSPISGHRSVSWYQQTPGQGLQFLFEYFSETQRNKGNFPGRFSGRQFSNSRSEMNVSTLELGDSALYLCASSSESGRANEQFFGPGTRLTVL.

Many counts were recorded for this clonotype. The chain has TRBV2 and TRBJ2-7; D gene unclear. The CDR3 is 13 amino acids. CDR1 is SNHLY, CDR2 FYNNEI, per germline. V was trimmed by 9 bases and J by 3 bases, leaving 15 bases between them. CDR3 sequence: CASSSRPYYEQYF. CDR3 sequence (DNA): TGTGCCAGTAGCTCACGACCTTACTACGAGCAGTACTTC.

This clonotype was recorded many times. This chain joins TRBV20-1 and TRBJ1-3, with D maybe TRBD1 (6 bases). Germline V gene sequence: CDR1 DFQATT, CDR2 SNEGSKA (reference sequence). V was shortened by 2 bases and J by 0 bases, with 14 bases between the two germline ends. The CDR3 runs 16 residues. The CDR3 sequence: CSARSGQTFSGNTIYF. As DNA, the CDR3 is TGCAGTGCTAGATCCGGACAGACCTTCTCTGGAAACACCATATATTTT.

A few counts support this clonotype. The genes are TRBV5-1 and TRBJ2-5, with a tentative D call TRBD1 (6 bases). The germline V gene encodes CDR1 SGHRS and CDR2 YFSETQ. The CDR3 consists of 15 residues. The ends were cut back, 3 bases at V and 2 bases at J, with 14 bases in the middle. The CDR3 coding sequence is TGCGCCAGCAGCTCTCCTGCAGGACAGCAAGAGACCCAGTACTTC. Translation gives CASSSPAGQQETQYF.

This clonotype was recorded a few times. This chain connects TRBV16 to TRBJ2-5, with TRBD2 as a possible D gene (5 bases). Germline loops: CDR1 KGHSY, CDR2 FQNENV. V lost 2 bases, J lost 5 bases, and 15 bases lay in between. The CDR3 totals 15 residues. CDR3 in DNA: TGTGCCAGCAGCCAACCGGGCCTCAGAGGGGAGACCCAGTACTTC. Amino acids: CASSQPGLRGETQYF.

The chain joins TRBV6-5 to TRBJ2-2; D call uncertain. V lost 0 bases, J lost 3 bases, and 5 bases lay in between. The germline V gene has CDR1 MNHEY and CDR2 SVGAGI. The CDR3 runs 14 residues. CDR3 DNA sequence: TGTGCCAGCAGTTACTCAAGGGACACCGGGGAGCTGTTTTTT. This gives the protein CASSYSRDTGELFF.

Regarding this clonotype: Its ends do not fully match the called genes, so a read error is possible. This sequence joins TRBV5-6 and TRBJ2-1, with no clear D. Germline V gene sequence: CDR1 SGHDT, CDR2 YYEEEE. The CDR3 has 16 amino acids. The DNA for the CDR3 is TGTGCCAGCAGCTTGGCCAACCGATTCTCCTTCAATGAGCAGTTCTTC. Translated: CASSLANRFSFNEQFF.

The chain uses TRBV18 and TRBJ2-6; either TRBD1 or TRBD2 may supply D (5 bases each). V was clipped by 8 bases and J by 4 bases, with 6 bases between them. There are 12 residues in the CDR3. Germline-derived CDR1 and CDR2 are KGHSH and LQKENI. CDR3 bases: TGTGCCAGCCGGGACGGGGCCAACGTCCTGACTTTC. It yields the protein CASRDGANVLTF.

Ten or more counts support this clonotype. The V gene is TRBV5-1, the J gene TRBJ1-1, with TRBD1 identical over 7 bases. CDR1 is SGHRS, CDR2 YFSETQ, per germline. The CDR3 is made up of 13 amino acids. The J segment lost 5 bases and the V segment lost 3 bases, leaving 4 bases of the junction unmatched. The CDR3 bases are TGCGCCAGCAGCTCGACAGGGTGGACTGAAGCTTTCTTT. Its protein product is CASSSTGWTEAFF.

The table lists this clonotype with a few counts. V gene TRBV3-1 combines with J gene TRBJ2-1; the match to TRBD1 covers 7 bases. The CDR3 is 15 residues long. The V gene's germline CDR1 is LGHDT and CDR2 YNNKEL (reference sequence). The V gene end was trimmed by 0 bases and the J gene end by 2 bases; junction bases not matched to a gene: 1. CDR3 sequence: CASSQDQGAYNEQFF. CDR3 coding DNA: TGTGCCAGCAGCCAAGATCAGGGGGCCTACAATGAGCAGTTCTTC.

The gene calls are TRBV12-3 or TRBV12-4 and TRBJ1-3; D remains unclear. The germline V and J ends were trimmed by 7 bases and 0 bases, with 13 bases remaining between them. There are 15 residues in the CDR3. In DNA, the CDR3 is TGTGCCAGCAAGAACGATGCAGCCTCTGGAAACACCATATATTTT. Protein: CASKNDAASGNTIYF.

The chain recombines TRBV7-2 with TRBJ2-1, with 8 bases matching TRBD2. The CDR3 runs 17 residues. Unmatched junction bases numbered 15, after V lost 5 bases and J lost 6 bases. CDR1 and CDR2 (germline): SGHTA, FQGNSA. The CDR3 sequence: CASSRGTSGTRTNEQFF. The CDR3 region has the DNA TGTGCCAGCAGCCGCGGGACATCCGGGACTAGAACCAATGAGCAGTTCTTC.

This clonotype was recorded many times. The chain employs TRBV9 and TRBJ1-5; possible D gene TRBD1, 6 bases. In germline, CDR1 is SGDLS, CDR2 YYNGEE. There are 15 residues in the CDR3. Trimming left V 3 bases short and J 9 bases short, with 19 bases between. Here the CDR3 reads CASSATDSLTGPQHF. CDR3 sequence (DNA): TGTGCCAGCAGCGCAACGGACAGCCTGACGGGGCCCCAGCATTTT.

The chain has TRBV10-3 and TRBJ2-1, with 7 bases aligning to TRBD2. Trimming cost V 10 bases and J 4 bases; bases outside gene matches: 13. The germline V gene encodes CDR1 ENHRY and CDR2 SYGVKD. CDR3 length: 15 amino acids. The CDR3 sequence is CASCRGLAEYNEQFF. The CDR3 DNA follows: TGTGCCAGCTGCCGCGGGCTAGCGGAGTACAATGAGCAGTTCTTC.